The sequence of this T cell receptor (beta chain) was determined in a study of cytomegalovirus exposure and HLA in healthy donors. General observations from the study: On later analysis, the bulk of CMV-associated TCR beta chains appeared to be HLA-restricted.

This clone occurred once. Its specificity is not known. The PCR used 60 Vbeta and 13 Jbeta primers. Libraries were prepared by immunoSEQ multiplex PCR; TCRdb keeps only in-frame clonotypes and omits some of them. The sample records about 190,000 clones, 75% to 90% being singletons. CDR1 is SGHRS and CDR2 is YFSETQ in the germline V gene. The CDR3 consists of 15 residues. V shed 4 bases and J shed 5 bases, with 15 bases lying between them. The source of this sequence is a man aged 40-49 years in good health and CMV-seropositive. What was sequenced was PBMCs. The V and J genes are TRBV5-1 and TRBJ1-4; D gene uncertain. The CDR3: CASSPLGQINEKLFF. In DNA form, the CDR3 reads TGCGCCAGCAGCCCACTGGGCCAGATAAATGAAAAACTGTTTTTT.